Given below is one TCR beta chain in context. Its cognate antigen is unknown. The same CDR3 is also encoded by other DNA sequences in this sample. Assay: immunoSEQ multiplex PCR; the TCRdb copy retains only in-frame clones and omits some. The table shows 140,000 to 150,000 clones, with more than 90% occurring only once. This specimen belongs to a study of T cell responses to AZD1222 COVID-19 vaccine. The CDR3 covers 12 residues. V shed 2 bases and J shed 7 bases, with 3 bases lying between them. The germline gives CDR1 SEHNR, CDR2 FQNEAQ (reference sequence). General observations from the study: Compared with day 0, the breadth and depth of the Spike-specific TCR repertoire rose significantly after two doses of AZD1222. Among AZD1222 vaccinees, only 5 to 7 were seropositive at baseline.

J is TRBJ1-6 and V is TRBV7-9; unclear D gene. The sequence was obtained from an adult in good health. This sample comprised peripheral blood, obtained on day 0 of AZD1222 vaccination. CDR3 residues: CASSLRNSPLHF. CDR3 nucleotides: TGTGCCAGCAGCTTAAGGAATTCACCCCTCCACTTT.